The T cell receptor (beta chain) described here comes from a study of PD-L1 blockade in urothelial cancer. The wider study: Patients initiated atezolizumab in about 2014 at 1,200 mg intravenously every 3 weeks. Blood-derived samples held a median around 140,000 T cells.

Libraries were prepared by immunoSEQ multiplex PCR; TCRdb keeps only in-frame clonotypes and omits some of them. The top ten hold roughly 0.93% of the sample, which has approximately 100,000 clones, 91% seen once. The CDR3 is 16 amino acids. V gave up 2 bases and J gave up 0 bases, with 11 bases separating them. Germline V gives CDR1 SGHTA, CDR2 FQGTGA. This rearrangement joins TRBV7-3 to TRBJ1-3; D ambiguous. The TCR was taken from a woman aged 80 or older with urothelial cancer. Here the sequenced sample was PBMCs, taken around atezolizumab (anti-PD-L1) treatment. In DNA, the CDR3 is TGTGCCAGCAGCTTATCTCCAGGCCGCTCTGGAAACACCATATATTTT. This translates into CASSLSPGRSGNTIYF.